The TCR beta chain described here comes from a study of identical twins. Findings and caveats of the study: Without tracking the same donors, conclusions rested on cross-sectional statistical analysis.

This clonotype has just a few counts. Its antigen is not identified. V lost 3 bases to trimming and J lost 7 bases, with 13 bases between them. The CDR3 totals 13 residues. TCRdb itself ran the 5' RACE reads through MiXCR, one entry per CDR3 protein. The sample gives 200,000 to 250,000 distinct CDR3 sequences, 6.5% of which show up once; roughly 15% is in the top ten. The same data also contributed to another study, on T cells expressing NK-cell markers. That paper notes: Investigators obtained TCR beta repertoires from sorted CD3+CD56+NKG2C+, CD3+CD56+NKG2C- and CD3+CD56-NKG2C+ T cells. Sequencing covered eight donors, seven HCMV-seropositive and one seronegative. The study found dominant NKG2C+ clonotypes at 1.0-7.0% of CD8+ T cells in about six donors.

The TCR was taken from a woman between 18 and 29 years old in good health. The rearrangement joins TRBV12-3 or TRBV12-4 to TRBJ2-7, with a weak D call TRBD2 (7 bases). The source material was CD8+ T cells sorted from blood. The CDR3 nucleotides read TGTGCCAGCAGTTTTGGGGGGGCTGGTGAGCAGTACTTC. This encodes CASSFGGAGEQYF.